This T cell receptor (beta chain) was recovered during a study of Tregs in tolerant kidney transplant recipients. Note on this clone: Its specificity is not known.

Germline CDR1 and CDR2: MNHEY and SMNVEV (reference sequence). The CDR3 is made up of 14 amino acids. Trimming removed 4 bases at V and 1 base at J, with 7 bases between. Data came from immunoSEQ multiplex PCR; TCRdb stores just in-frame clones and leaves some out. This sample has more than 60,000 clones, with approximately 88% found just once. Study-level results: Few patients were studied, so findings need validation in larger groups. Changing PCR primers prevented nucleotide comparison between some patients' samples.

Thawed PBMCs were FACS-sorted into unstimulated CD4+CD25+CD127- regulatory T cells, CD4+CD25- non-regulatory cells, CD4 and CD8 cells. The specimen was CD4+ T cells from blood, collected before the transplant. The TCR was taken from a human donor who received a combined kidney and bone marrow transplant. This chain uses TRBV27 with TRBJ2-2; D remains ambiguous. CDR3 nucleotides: TGTGCCAGCAGTTCGAGTTGGAACACCGGGGAGCTGTTTTTT. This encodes CASSSSWNTGELFF.